These T cell receptor beta chains were read from a single sample in a study of T cell responses to AZD1222 COVID-19 vaccine. Clones were sequenced by immunoSEQ multiplex PCR, and TCRdb holds only the in-frame ones, with some missing. This table has 90,000 or so clones, approximately 91% appearing once. The source material was peripheral blood, sampled on day 0 of AZD1222 vaccination. These receptors all stem from an adult in good health. Both conserved end residues are part of each CDR3. A D gene is named only where the DNA matches it firmly. The size of a clone is reported for some rows only, either as once, few or many, or as a class for expanded clones.

TRBV28,.,TRBJ2-7,TRBD1,CASSFRGPVYEQYF,TGTGCCAGCAGTTTTAGGGGGCCAGTGTACGAGCAGTACTTC
TRBV4-3,.,TRBJ1-4,.,CASSQYSATNEKLFF,TGCGCCAGCAGCCAATACTCCGCAACTAATGAAAAACTGTTTTTT
TRBV19,.,TRBJ2-1,TRBD2,CASKGLAGHNEQFF,TGTGCCAGTAAGGGACTAGCGGGACACAATGAGCAGTTCTTC
TRBV11-2,few,TRBJ1-2,.,CASSLDRADGYTF,TGTGCCAGCAGCTTAGACAGGGCCGATGGCTACACCTTC
TRBV7-8,.,TRBJ1-1,.,CASSLVGGVSEAFF,TGTGCCAGCAGCTTAGTAGGGGGGGTTTCTGAAGCTTTCTTT
TRBV28,.,TRBJ1-2,.,CASSPGALYGYTF,TGTGCCAGCAGCCCAGGGGCGCTCTATGGCTACACCTTC
TRBV6-5,.,TRBJ1-6,.,CASSYSVSFYNSPLHF,TGTGCCAGCAGTTACTCGGTCAGCTTCTATAATTCACCCCTCCACTTT
TRBV10-1,.,TRBJ2-7,.,CASVQKVHEQYF,TGCGCCAGCGTGCAGAAAGTCCACGAGCAGTACTTC
TRBV5-6,.,TRBJ2-5,.,CASSLRDGEETQYF,TGTGCCAGCAGCTTAAGGGATGGTGAGGAGACCCAGTACTTC
TRBV5-5,.,TRBJ1-2,.,CASSLTPSNYGYTF,TGTGCCAGCAGCTTGACGCCATCTAACTATGGCTACACCTTC
TRBV2,.,TRBJ2-7,TRBD1,CASKTGGGDEQYF,TGTGCCAGCAAGACAGGGGGCGGCGACGAGCAGTACTTC
TRBV7-2,.,TRBJ1-1,.,CASSLRQANTEAFF,TGTGCCAGCAGCTTGAGACAGGCGAACACTGAAGCTTTCTTT
TRBV7-2,.,TRBJ2-2,TRBD2,CASSSGLYTGELFF,TGTGCCAGCAGCTCGGGACTATACACCGGGGAGCTGTTTTTT
TRBV5-1,.,TRBJ1-4,.,CASSVPQTGPNEKLFF,TGCGCCAGCAGCGTTCCCCAGACAGGTCCAAATGAAAAACTGTTTTTT
TRBV4-3,.,TRBJ2-5,.,CASSQEVGPETQYF,TGCGCCAGCAGCCAAGAAGTGGGGCCGGAGACCCAGTACTTC
TRBV27,.,TRBJ2-1,TRBD2,CASSSRGSGNEQFF,TGTGCCAGCAGTTCCCGGGGTAGCGGGAATGAGCAGTTCTTC
TRBV6-2/TRBV6-3,.,TRBJ2-2,.,CASSYIGPGELFF,TGTGCCAGCAGTTACATCGGCCCCGGGGAGCTGTTTTTT
TRBV2,.,TRBJ1-2,.,CASSDVPEHYGYTF,TGTGCCAGCAGTGACGTCCCGGAGCACTATGGCTACACCTTC
TRBV7-2,once,TRBJ2-1,.,CASSLEGNEQFF,TGTGCCAGCAGCTTAGAGGGAAATGAGCAGTTCTTC
TRBV5-4,.,TRBJ2-5,.,CASSLRGLEETQYF,TGTGCCAGCAGCTTGAGGGGGTTGGAGGAGACCCAGTACTTC
TRBV6-5,few,TRBJ1-2,TRBD1,CASHAFGTDYGYTF,TGTGCCAGCCATGCGTTTGGGACAGACTATGGCTACACCTTC
TRBV3-1/TRBV3-2,.,TRBJ1-1,.,CASSPLSLNTEAFF,TGTGCCAGCAGCCCCTTGTCCCTGAACACTGAAGCTTTCTTT
TRBV5-4,.,TRBJ1-2,TRBD1,CASSLRDRYGYTF,TGTGCCAGCAGCTTGCGGGACAGGTATGGCTACACCTTC
TRBV15,.,TRBJ2-7,.,CATSRGPDEQYF,TGTGCCACCAGCAGAGGACCAGACGAGCAGTACTTC
TRBV27,.,TRBJ1-1,.,CASSFMRNTEAFF,TGTGCCAGCAGTTTTATGAGGAACACTGAAGCTTTCTTT
TRBV18,once,TRBJ2-1,.,CASSPPPGENEQFF,TGTGCCAGCTCACCACCGCCAGGGGAGAATGAGCAGTTCTTC
TRBV18,.,TRBJ1-1,TRBD1,CASSPRQGTNTEAFF,TGTGCCAGCTCACCGCGACAGGGGACGAACACTGAAGCTTTCTTT
TRBV11-3,.,TRBJ2-7,.,CASSLDHRVRVYYEQYF,TGTGCCAGCAGCTTAGATCATCGGGTGAGGGTCTACTACGAGCAGTACTTC
TRBV5-4,few,TRBJ2-3,TRBD1,CASSRDRGQDTQYF,TGTGCCAGCAGCAGGGACAGGGGGCAAGATACGCAGTATTTT
TRBV24-1,.,TRBJ1-6,.,CATSATGNNSPLHF,TGTGCCACCAGTGCAACAGGCAATAATTCACCCCTCCACTTT
TRBV6-5,once,TRBJ2-7,.,CASRWKGSSYEQYF,TGTGCCAGCAGATGGAAGGGGAGCTCCTACGAGCAGTACTTC
TRBV18,.,TRBJ2-5,.,CASSPPPGVRETQYF,TGTGCCAGCTCACCACCGCCAGGGGTCAGAGAGACCCAGTACTTC
TRBV19,.,TRBJ1-3,.,CASNQMGIPLSGNTIYF,TGTGCCAGTAACCAGATGGGGATCCCTCTCTCTGGAAACACCATATATTTT
TRBV6-5,.,TRBJ2-7,TRBD1,CASTRGRGRYEQYF,TGTGCCAGCACCAGGGGCAGGGGGCGCTACGAGCAGTACTTC
TRBV7-6,once,TRBJ2-2,TRBD2,CASSNPGLAGENTGELFF,TGTGCCAGCAGTAACCCGGGACTAGCGGGGGAAAACACCGGGGAGCTGTTTTTT